The source of this TCR beta chain is a study of blood T cell repertoires in COVID-19. The study recruited people aged roughly 18 to 100 years across approximately 23 US areas. Per germline, CDR1 MGHRA and CDR2 YSYEKL. This CDR3 has 12 amino acids. With 4 bases clipped from V and 4 bases from J, the junction kept 0 bases outside the gene matches. Clones were sequenced by immunoSEQ multiplex PCR, and TCRdb holds only the in-frame ones, with some missing. This table holds some 460,000 clones, nearly 90% found once. The sequenced material came from PBMCs or T cells enriched from blood (not recorded which). The origin of this receptor is a woman under 30 with acute COVID-19. The chain couples TRBV4-1 to TRBJ2-7, with 8 bases matching TRBD1. This CDR3 is CASSRTGYEQYF. The CDR3 DNA reads as TGCGCCAGCAGCCGGACAGGGTACGAGCAGTACTTC.